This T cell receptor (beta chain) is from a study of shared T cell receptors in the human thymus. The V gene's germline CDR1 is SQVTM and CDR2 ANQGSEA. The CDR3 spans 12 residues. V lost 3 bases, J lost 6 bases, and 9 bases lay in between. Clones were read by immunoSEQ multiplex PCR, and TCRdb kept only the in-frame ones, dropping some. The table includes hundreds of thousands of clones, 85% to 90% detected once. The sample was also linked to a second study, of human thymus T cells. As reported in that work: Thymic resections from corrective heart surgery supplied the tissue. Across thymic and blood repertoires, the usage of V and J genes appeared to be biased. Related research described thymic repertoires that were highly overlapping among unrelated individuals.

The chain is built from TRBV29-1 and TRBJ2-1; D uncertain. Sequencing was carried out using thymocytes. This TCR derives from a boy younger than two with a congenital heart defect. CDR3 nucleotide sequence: TGCAGCGTTGATTCGGGTCCCAATGAGCAGTTCTTC. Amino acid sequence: CSVDSGPNEQFF.